The sequence of this T cell receptor (beta chain) was determined in a study of blood T cell repertoires in COVID-19 (dated by TCRdb to 2018 to 2020). At the level of the whole study: Samples from collaborators originated in the United States, Italy and Spain and spanned both the acute and convalescent phases of COVID-19. Sample metadata almost always included a de-identified subject ID, COVID-19 status, age in years and sex. The repertoires were released in a freely available public database meant as a resource for research on the immune response to SARS-CoV-2. Subjects who had been exposed to COVID-19, were actively infected with it, or had recovered from it provided the deeply sampled blood TCRbeta repertoires that made up the dataset. Where available, HLA class I and class II types were taken from metadata supplied by the sample provider and were not determined by assay-based typing. The prospective study material was composed of cDNA or gDNA derived from T cells, B-cell-depleted T cells, or PBMCs. Samples came from the ongoing ImmuneRACE study (first 160 participants) plus 1,254 subjects from 6 global collaborators. Summary of the overall study and its limitations: The amount of clinical and demographic metadata varied by source and participant and was provided uncurated.

In the prospective study, participants were roughly 18 to 100 years old, resided in about two dozen geographic areas of the United States, and were enrolled through a virtual design. In the prospective study, participants were assigned to cohorts based on the clinical history participants reported in a screening survey and a study questionnaire. For ImmuneRACE Cohort 3, a participant was defined as recovered based on two consecutive negative NP/OP PCR tests, clearance by a healthcare professional, or resolution of symptoms. In the prospective study, whole blood, serum and a nasopharyngeal or oropharyngeal swab were collected from each participant by mobile phlebotomists. Participants in the prospective study had the option to provide additional blood draws and questionnaires over an approximately 2-month period. Blood samples from the prospective study were shipped frozen or at room temperature prior to DNA extraction.

TCRbeta CDR3 regions were amplified from genomic DNA by means of the immunoSEQ Assay, a bias-controlled multiplex PCR. The study's own analysis went as follows. The number of nucleated cells in each sample was estimated from the amplification of reference gene primers within the assay. Sequence reads were collapsed and filtered to measure the absolute abundance of every unique TCRbeta CDR3 rearrangement. For each sample, productive Simpson clonality was calculated by taking the square root of Simpson's diversity index across productive rearrangements. TCRdb obtained this table from immuneACCESS and retained in-frame rearrangements with V and J assigned. These tables miss some clones; where compared with another copy, unresolved V genes account for less than half of the shortfall, and the remainder is unexplained. V and J calls plus clone size are reproduced from that table; the DNA served to infer D and trimming. This sample gives about 180,000 clones in total; approximately 85% of them show up just once. The ten largest clones add up to 5% to 8% of the sample.

On this clone itself: Its antigen has not been determined. Base qualities are not provided; no much larger clone lies one nucleotide away.

Trimming accounts for 4 bases at V and 11 bases at J, while the number of junction bases matched to no gene is 6. The CDR3 sequence holds 13 residues, the cysteine and phenylalanine included. The CDR3 DNA has 39 bases and is translated from base 1. CDR1 and CDR2 were assigned from the germline V gene as SGHVS and FQNEAQ. The sample consisted of PBMCs or T cells enriched from blood (not recorded which). The TCR comes from a man between 40 and 49 years old who had recovered from COVID-19. This chain joins TRBV7-8 to TRBJ2-4, and TRBD1 matches 9 of the central bases. The DNA sequence reads TGTGCCAGCAGCTACAGGGGGCGTTGGGTTCAGTACTTC. Its protein product is CASSYRGRWVQYF. Beyond the CDR3, the reference TRBV7-8 and TRBJ2-4 genes provide the residues; the full variable domain reads: GAGVSQSPRYKVAKRGQDVALRCDPISGHVSLFWYQQALGQGPEFLTYFQNEAQLDKSGLPSDRFFAERPEGSVSTLKIQRTQQEDSAVYLCASSYRGRWVQYFGAGTRLSVL.